This TCR beta chain emerged from a study of T cell repertoires in cytomegalovirus infection. Turning to the study itself: Indications of both CMV infection and matching HLA type were provided by public TCR beta signatures.

Study-wide results and caveats: The ex vivo response was dominated by HLA-C-restricted CMV-specific TCR beta clonotypes. Based on cumulative public TCR beta family frequency, carriers of CMV plus the relevant HLA were identified.

V dropped 4 bases and J dropped 5 bases, with 13 bases sitting between them. The germline gives CDR1 SGHTA, CDR2 FQGNSA. The CDR3 loop spans 14 amino acids. A single record per CDR3 protein comes from TCRdb applying MiXCR to the reads. The sample carries 210,000 or so distinct CDR3 sequences, about 7% recorded once. The table lists this clonotype with many counts. Its antigen is unknown. This sequence was found in a human donor in good health (CMV status not recorded). Some clones in this sample may be carry-over from other donors' samples. The source material was PBMCs. V and J are TRBV7-2 and TRBJ2-3; D unclear. The CDR3, as DNA: TGTGCCAGCAGCTCCATCGGGCATGGAGATACGCAGTATTTT. Translated, it gives CASSSIGHGDTQYF.